The present entry profiles one T cell receptor beta chain with its context. Germline CDR1 reads MNHNS; CDR2 reads SASEGT. V shed 3 bases and J shed 5 bases, with 7 bases lying between them. CDR3 size: 12 residues. This sample was taken from a study of T cell responses to AZD1222 COVID-19 vaccine. The table came from immunoSEQ multiplex PCR; TCRdb's copy has only in-frame clones and leaves some out. This table holds about 140,000 clones, 80% to 95% found once. The sequenced sample was peripheral blood, obtained on day 0 of AZD1222 vaccination. The clonotype comes from an adult in good health. The V and J genes are TRBV6-1 and TRBJ1-2; D gene ambiguous. The CDR3 DNA reads as TGTGCCAGCAGTGAGAGAGGGTATGGCTACACCTTC. Protein sequence: CASSERGYGYTF.